A single sample is the source of the 25 T cell receptor beta chains below, sequenced in a study of cytomegalovirus exposure and HLA in healthy donors (dated by TCRdb to 2016 to 2017). The library was generated by the immunoSEQ multiplex PCR assay. A mixture of 60 forward primers for TCR Vbeta segments and 13 reverse primers for TCR Jbeta segments was used in the multiplex PCR. TCRdb mirrors the immuneACCESS table, restricted to in-frame sequences. Some clones are absent from its copies; in checked studies, under half trace to an unresolved V gene, and the reason for the others is unknown. The sample table shows under 300,000 clones, and about nine tenths are seen once. Together, the top ten hold 3.5% to 4.5% of the sample. Sequenced input: PBMCs. Source of these receptors: a man between 35 and 55 years old in good health and CMV-seropositive.

Turning to this clone: Other nucleotide sequences in the sample specify the same CDR3. The chain employs TRBV7-2 and TRBJ1-3; TRBD1 aligns across 7 bases. V shed 5 bases, J shed 5 bases, and the junction held 6 bases outside the gene matches. The CDR3 runs to 14 residues. The V gene's germline CDR1 is SGHTA and CDR2 FQGNSA. The CDR3 nucleotides read TGTGCCAGCAGCCCTCGACAGGGACGAAACACCATATATTTT. Its translation: CASSPRQGRNTIYF.

This clone has just one count. J is TRBJ2-3 and V is TRBV5-1; 11 bases fit TRBD2. Unmatched junction bases numbered 8, after V lost 5 bases and J lost 6 bases. The CDR3 consists of 15 residues. Germline assignment: CDR1 SGHRS and CDR2 YFSETQ. CDR3: CASRPTSGSGDTQYF. For the CDR3, the DNA is TGCGCCAGCAGGCCAACTAGCGGGAGCGGGGATACGCAGTATTTT.

The chain couples TRBV28 to TRBJ2-1, with TRBD2 matching over 8 bases. This CDR3 region has 17 residues. V shed 7 bases, J shed 0 bases, and the junction held 11 bases outside the gene matches. CDR1 and CDR2 (germline): MDHEN, SYDVKM. In nucleotides, the CDR3 is TGTGCCAGCACCCATTATAGCGGGGCCAGCTCCTACAATGAGCAGTTCTTC. The encoded protein is CASTHYSGASSYNEQFF.

The chain uses TRBV4-2 and TRBJ2-7, with a tentative D call TRBD2 (6 bases). Between the trimmed V and J ends, which lost 2 bases and 1 base, there was a span of 15 bases. CDR1 and CDR2 from the germline V gene are LGHNA and YNFKEQ. The CDR3 is made up of 16 amino acids. CDR3: CASSQNGGMTSYEQYF. The DNA for the CDR3 is TGTGCCAGCAGCCAAAATGGAGGGATGACTTCCTACGAGCAGTACTTC.

The rearrangement joins TRBV7-2 to TRBJ2-2, with 12 bases aligning to TRBD1. CDR1 SGHTA and CDR2 FQGNSA come from the germline V gene. Losses at the gene ends were 5 bases for V and 4 bases for J; bases not matched to a gene: 5. The CDR3 length is 16 residues. The CDR3: CASSPGQGALTGELFF. The CDR3 DNA reads as TGTGCCAGCAGCCCGGGACAGGGGGCCCTCACCGGGGAGCTGTTTTTT.

This chain connects TRBV6-5 to TRBJ2-3; 10 bases agree with TRBD2. CDR3 size: 15 residues. After removal of 4 bases from V and 8 bases from J, the junction contained 9 bases not matched to a gene. The germline gives CDR1 MNHEY, CDR2 SVGAGI. The CDR3 is CASSSTSGEFATQYF. The DNA for the CDR3 is TGTGCCAGCAGTTCCACTAGCGGGGAGTTCGCTACGCAGTATTTT.

As regards this clone: Other DNA sequences in the same sample also yield this CDR3. J is TRBJ1-2 and V is TRBV19; TRBD1 aligns across 8 bases. The trim removed 7 bases at V and 2 bases at J, leaving 6 bases unmatched. The CDR3 has 14 residues. Per the germline V gene, CDR1 is LNHDA and CDR2 is SQIVND (reference sequence). This CDR3 reads CASIRTGLNYGYTF. CDR3 DNA sequence: TGTGCCAGTATCCGGACAGGGTTAAACTATGGCTACACCTTC.

The chain uses TRBV19 and TRBJ2-7; a possible D gene is TRBD1 (5 bases). This CDR3 is built from 14 residues. Looked up from germline, CDR1 is LNHDA and CDR2 is SQIVND (reference sequence). V lost 1 base to trimming and J lost 3 bases, with 10 bases between them. The CDR3 DNA sequence: TGTGCCAGTAGTATAGGCGACAGTTTCTACGAGCAGTACTTC. Translating it yields CASSIGDSFYEQYF.

This chain links TRBV27 with TRBJ2-7; 9 nucleotides line up with TRBD2. The germline gives CDR1 MNHEY, CDR2 SMNVEV (reference sequence). The CDR3 totals 15 residues. The junction had 12 bases not matched to a gene; V was cut back by 5 bases and J by 7 bases. As DNA, the CDR3 is TGTGCCAGCAGTCCTCTAGCGGGGCGGGATCTGGAGCAGTACTTC. It yields the protein CASSPLAGRDLEQYF.

This chain uses TRBV18 with TRBJ2-7, with 7 bases aligning to TRBD2. This CDR3 region has 13 residues. V trimming: 6 bases; J trimming: 2 bases; junction bases outside the gene matches: 4. Germline V CDR1 and CDR2: KGHSH, LQKENI. CDR3 loop: CASSPAGPYEQYF. CDR3 DNA: TGTGCCAGCTCCCCAGCGGGGCCCTACGAGCAGTACTTC.

A few counts support this clone. The chain uses TRBV5-1 and TRBJ2-2, with 7 bases matching TRBD1. The length of the CDR3 is 15 residues. Germline V gives CDR1 SGHRS, CDR2 YFSETQ. J was trimmed by 2 bases and V by 1 base; bases with no gene match: 2. In nucleotides, the CDR3 is TGCGCCAGCAGCTTGCGGGACAGTAACACCGGGGAGCTGTTTTTT. Translating it yields CASSLRDSNTGELFF.

The chain uses TRBV7-8 and TRBJ2-3; D is uncertain. Germline values: CDR1 SGHVS, CDR2 FQNEAQ. Trimming took 4 bases from V and 1 from J, leaving 12 bases between them. The CDR3 is 15 residues long. CDR3 sequence reads: CASSSPARGTDTQYF. Here the CDR3 DNA reads TGTGCCAGCAGCTCCCCTGCTCGGGGCACAGATACGCAGTATTTT.

CDR3 sequence: CASSLPGSSNQPQHF. The DNA of the CDR3 is TGTGCCAGCAGTTTACCGGGGTCGAGCAATCAGCCCCAGCATTTT. The genes are TRBV28 and TRBJ1-5; D not certain. This CDR3 spans 15 amino acids. V was cut by 2 bases and J by 1 base, with 9 bases left in between. Germline V CDR1 and CDR2: MDHEN, SYDVKM.

This clone was counted once. The chain employs TRBV4-1 and TRBJ2-3; 9 bases align to TRBD2. CDR3 length equals 15 residues. Germline-derived CDR1 and CDR2 are MGHRA and YSYEKL. V shed 4 bases and J 2 bases; nucleotides not matched to a gene: 4. The CDR3 sequence: CASSPASGVTDTQYF. The CDR3 nucleotides are TGCGCCAGCAGCCCGGCTAGCGGGGTCACAGATACGCAGTATTTT.

The sample holds one count of this clone. One junction end does not reproduce the germline sequence, and a read error may be involved. Here the CDR3 reads CSSSLPREGVNTEAFF. DNA for the CDR3: TGTTCCAGCAGCTTACCCAGAGAAGGGGTGAACACTGAAGCTTTCTTT. V usage is TRBV7-9 and J usage is TRBJ1-1; D possibly corresponds to TRBD1 (5 bases). Germline V CDR1 and CDR2: SEHNR, FQNEAQ (reference sequence). The CDR3 has 16 amino acids.

The chain employs TRBV4-1 and TRBJ2-1, with 12 nucleotides matching TRBD2. The junction had 10 bases not matched to a gene; V was cut back by 0 bases and J by 4 bases. Germline-derived CDR1 and CDR2 are MGHRA and YSYEKL. The CDR3 runs to 19 residues. The CDR3 nucleotides are TGCGCCAGCAGCCAAGATAGATCTAGCGGGAGGGCCCGTTACAATGAGCAGTTCTTC. Encoded protein: CASSQDRSSGRARYNEQFF.

This chain connects TRBV4-3 to TRBJ1-1; 7 nucleotides line up with TRBD1. The CDR3 is 16 amino acids. Germline CDR1 reads LGHNA; CDR2 reads YSLEER. The V gene end was trimmed by 3 bases and the J gene end by 0 bases; junction bases not matched to a gene: 7. Written as DNA, the CDR3 is TGCGCCAGCAGCCACCCTTTAGGGACAGTGAACACTGAAGCTTTCTTT. Its protein product is CASSHPLGTVNTEAFF.

This clone was seen only a few times. The V call is TRBV6-6, the J call TRBJ1-5; tentatively, D is TRBD1 (5 bases). With 5 bases removed from V and 2 bases from J, the gap between germline ends came to 13 bases. The CDR3 sequence is 15 residues long. The germline CDR1 and CDR2 sequences are MNHNY and SVGAGI (reference sequence). CDR3 sequence (DNA): TGTGCCAGCAGTGCTCAGGGTGCGGGCAATCAGCCCCAGCATTTT. It codes for CASSAQGAGNQPQHF.

This chain uses TRBV7-2 with TRBJ2-5, with 7 bases fitting TRBD1. Germline values: CDR1 SGHTA, CDR2 FQGNSA. V lost 0 bases, J lost 5 bases, and 3 bases stayed unmatched. There are 14 residues in the CDR3. Written as DNA, the CDR3 is TGTGCCAGCAGCTTAGCGACAGGGATGGAGACCCAGTACTTC. This gives the protein CASSLATGMETQYF.

The J gene is TRBJ2-2, the V gene TRBV9, with 12 bases aligning to TRBD2. Losses at the gene ends were 3 bases for V and 6 bases for J; bases not matched to a gene: 12. CDR1 is SGDLS and CDR2 is YYNGEE in the germline V gene. This CDR3 has 18 amino acids. CDR3 loop: CASSGEPTSGRFAGELFF. The CDR3 DNA is TGTGCCAGCAGCGGAGAGCCTACTAGCGGGAGGTTCGCCGGGGAGCTGTTTTTT.

The chain joins TRBV27 to TRBJ2-7; maybe TRBD1 (5 bases). V shed 3 bases and J shed 2 bases, with 14 bases lying between them. Germline V gene lookup returns CDR1 MNHEY and CDR2 SMNVEV (reference sequence). The CDR3 sequence is 15 residues long. The CDR3 sequence: CASSFSLTATYEQYF. The CDR3 DNA sequence: TGTGCCAGCAGTTTTTCCCTGACAGCGACCTACGAGCAGTACTTC.

V usage is TRBV5-1 and J usage is TRBJ2-7; D possibly corresponds to TRBD2 (6 bases). CDR1 is SGHRS, CDR2 YFSETQ, per germline. This CDR3 comprises 13 residues. Between the trimmed V and J ends, which lost 3 bases and 3 bases, there was a span of 10 bases. In DNA, the CDR3 is TGCGCCAGCAGCTCCGTGGGGGGCTACGAGCAGTACTTC. This encodes CASSSVGGYEQYF.

V gene TRBV6-1 combines with J gene TRBJ2-1; 11 bases are shared with TRBD2. The CDR3 contains 17 residues. From germline, CDR1 is MNHNS and CDR2 SASEGT. Germline trimming cut 4 bases from V and 0 bases from J; bases unmatched to any gene: 5. The CDR3 bases are TGTGCCAGCAGTGCGACTAGCGGGATCCTCTCCTACAATGAGCAGTTCTTC. It is translated as CASSATSGILSYNEQFF.

The chain is built from TRBV9 and TRBJ2-1; 7 bases match TRBD1. CDR1 is SGDLS and CDR2 is YYNGEE in the germline V gene. The CDR3 loop spans 13 amino acids. The V and J ends lost 4 bases and 10 bases, in that order; junction bases with no gene match: 8. This CDR3 is CASSPRVGGEQFF. In nucleotides, the CDR3 is TGTGCCAGCAGCCCCAGGGTAGGGGGCGAGCAGTTCTTC.

The CDR3 DNA follows: TGTGCCAGCAGCGCCATGGGACTAGCGAACACCGGGGAGCTGTTTTTT. This sequence encodes CASSAMGLANTGELFF. The chain couples TRBV9 to TRBJ2-2; 8 positions match TRBD2. The CDR3 spans 16 residues. The germline gives CDR1 SGDLS, CDR2 YYNGEE. V dropped 3 bases and J dropped 0; count of bases not matched to a gene: 4.